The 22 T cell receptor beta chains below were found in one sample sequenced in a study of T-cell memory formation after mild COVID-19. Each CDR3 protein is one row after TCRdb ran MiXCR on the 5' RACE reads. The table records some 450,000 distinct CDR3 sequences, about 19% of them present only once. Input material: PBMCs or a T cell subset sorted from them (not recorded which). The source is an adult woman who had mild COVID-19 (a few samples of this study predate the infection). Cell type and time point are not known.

The CDR3 DNA reads TGCGCCAGCAGTCGGGAGACAGGGGGCTACGAGCAGTACTTC. Translation gives CASSRETGGYEQYF. The chain employs TRBV4-1 and TRBJ2-7, with 9 bases identical to TRBD1. In germline, CDR1 is MGHRA, CDR2 YSYEKL. The CDR3 consists of 14 residues. J was trimmed by 3 bases and V by 6 bases; bases with no gene match: 6.

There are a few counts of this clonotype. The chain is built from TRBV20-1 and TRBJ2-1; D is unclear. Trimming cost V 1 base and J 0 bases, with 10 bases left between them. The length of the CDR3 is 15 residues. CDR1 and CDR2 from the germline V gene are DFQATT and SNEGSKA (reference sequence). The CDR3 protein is CSARGTLSSYNEQFF. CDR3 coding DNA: TGCAGTGCTAGAGGAACCCTGAGCTCCTACAATGAGCAGTTCTTC.

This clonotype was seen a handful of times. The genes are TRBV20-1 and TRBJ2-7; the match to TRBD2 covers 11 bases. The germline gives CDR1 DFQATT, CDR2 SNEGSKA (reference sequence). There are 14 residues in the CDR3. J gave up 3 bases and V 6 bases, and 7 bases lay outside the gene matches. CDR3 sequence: CSATLAGGFYEQYF. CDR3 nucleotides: TGCAGTGCAACCCTAGCGGGAGGCTTCTACGAGCAGTACTTC.

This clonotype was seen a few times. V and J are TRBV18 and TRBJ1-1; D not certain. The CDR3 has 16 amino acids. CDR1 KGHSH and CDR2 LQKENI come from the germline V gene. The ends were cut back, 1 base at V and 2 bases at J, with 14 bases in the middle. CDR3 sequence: CASSPLPGWRNTEAFF. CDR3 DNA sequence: TGTGCCAGCTCACCACTTCCGGGCTGGAGAAACACTGAAGCTTTCTTT. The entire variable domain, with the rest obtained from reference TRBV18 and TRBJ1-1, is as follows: NAGVMQNPRHLVRRRGQEARLRCSPMKGHSHVYWYRQLPEEGLKFMVYLQKENIIDESGMPKERFSAEFPKEGPSILRIQQVVRGDSAAYFCASSPLPGWRNTEAFFGQGTRLTVV.

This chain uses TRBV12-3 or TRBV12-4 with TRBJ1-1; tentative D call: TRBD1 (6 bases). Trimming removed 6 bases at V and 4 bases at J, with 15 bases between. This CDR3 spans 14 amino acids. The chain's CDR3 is CASRRSGGGTEAFF. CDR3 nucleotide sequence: TGTGCCAGCAGACGTTCGGGAGGGGGCACTGAAGCTTTCTTT.

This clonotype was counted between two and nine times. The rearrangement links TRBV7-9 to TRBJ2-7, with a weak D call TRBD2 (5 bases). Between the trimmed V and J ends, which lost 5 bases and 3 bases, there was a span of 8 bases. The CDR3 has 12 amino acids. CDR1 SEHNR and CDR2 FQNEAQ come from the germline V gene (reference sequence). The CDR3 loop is CASSEGNYEQYF. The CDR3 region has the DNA TGTGCCAGCAGCGAGGGTAACTACGAGCAGTACTTC.

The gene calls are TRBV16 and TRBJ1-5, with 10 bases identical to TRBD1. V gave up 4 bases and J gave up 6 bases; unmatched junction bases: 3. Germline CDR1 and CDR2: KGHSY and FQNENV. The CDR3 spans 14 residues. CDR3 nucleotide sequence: TGTGCCAGCAGCCGGACAGGGGGTGGTCAGCCCCAGCATTTT. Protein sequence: CASSRTGGGQPQHF.

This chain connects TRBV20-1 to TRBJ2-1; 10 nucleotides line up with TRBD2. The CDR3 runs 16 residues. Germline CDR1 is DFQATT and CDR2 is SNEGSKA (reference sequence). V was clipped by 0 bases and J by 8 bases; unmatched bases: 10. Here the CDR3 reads CSARDTRLAGDYEQFF. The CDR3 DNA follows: TGCAGTGCTAGAGATACGCGCCTAGCGGGAGACTATGAGCAGTTCTTC.

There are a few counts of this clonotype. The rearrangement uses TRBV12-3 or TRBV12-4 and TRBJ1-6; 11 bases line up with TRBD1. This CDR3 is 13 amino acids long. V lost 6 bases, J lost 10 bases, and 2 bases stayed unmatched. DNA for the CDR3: TGTGCCAGCAGGAGGACAGGGGGCTCACCCCTCCACTTT. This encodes CASRRTGGSPLHF.

The CDR3 region has the DNA TGCGCCAGCAGCTTGGGTGCGGGAGGGTTAGATACGCAGTATTTT. The encoded protein is CASSLGAGGLDTQYF. The chain uses TRBV5-1 and TRBJ2-3; TRBD2 aligns across 9 bases. Germline loops: CDR1 SGHRS, CDR2 YFSETQ. The ends lost 0 bases at V and 5 bases at J; junction bases unmatched: 4. The CDR3 contains 15 residues. The full variable domain, its missing parts supplied by reference TRBV5-1 and TRBJ2-3, is KAGVTQTPRYLIKTRGQQVTLSCSPISGHRSVSWYQQTPGQGLQFLFEYFSETQRNKGNFPGRFSGRQFSNSRSEMNVSTLELGDSALYLCASSLGAGGLDTQYFGPGTRLTVL.

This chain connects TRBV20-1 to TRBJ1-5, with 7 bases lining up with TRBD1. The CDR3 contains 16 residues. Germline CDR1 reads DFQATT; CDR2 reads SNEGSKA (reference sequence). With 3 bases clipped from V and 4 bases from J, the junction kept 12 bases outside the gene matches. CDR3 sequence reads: CSASGKTGIRNQPQHF. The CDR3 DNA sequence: TGCAGTGCTAGTGGGAAGACAGGGATTAGGAATCAGCCCCAGCATTTT.

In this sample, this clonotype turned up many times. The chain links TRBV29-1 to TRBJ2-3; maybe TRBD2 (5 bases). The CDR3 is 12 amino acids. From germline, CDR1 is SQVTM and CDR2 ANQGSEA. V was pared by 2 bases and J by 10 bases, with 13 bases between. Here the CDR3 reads CSVELPSGSQYF. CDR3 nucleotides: TGCAGCGTTGAATTGCCCAGCGGATCGCAGTATTTT.

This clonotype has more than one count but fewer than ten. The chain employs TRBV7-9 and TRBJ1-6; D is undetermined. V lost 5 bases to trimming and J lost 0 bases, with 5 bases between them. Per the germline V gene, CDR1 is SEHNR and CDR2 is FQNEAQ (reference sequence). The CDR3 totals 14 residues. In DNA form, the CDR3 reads TGTGCCAGCAGCCGGAGCTCCTATAATTCACCCCTCCACTTT. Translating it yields CASSRSSYNSPLHF.

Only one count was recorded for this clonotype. The CDR3 region has the DNA TGTGCCAGCAGTGAGAACTACGAGCAGTACTTC. Its protein is CASSENYEQYF. V and J are TRBV6-1 and TRBJ2-7, with D uncertain. Trimming took off 3 bases at V and 3 bases at J, with 3 bases between the two ends. From germline, CDR1 is MNHNS and CDR2 SASEGT. The CDR3 is 11 residues long.

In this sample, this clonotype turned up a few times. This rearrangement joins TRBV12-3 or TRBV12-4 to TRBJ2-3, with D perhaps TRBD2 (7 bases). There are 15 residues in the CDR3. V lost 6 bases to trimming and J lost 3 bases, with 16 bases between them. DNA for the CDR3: TGTGCCAGCAGCCAAGGAGGGGGGGAGACAGATACGCAGTATTTT. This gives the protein CASSQGGGETDTQYF.

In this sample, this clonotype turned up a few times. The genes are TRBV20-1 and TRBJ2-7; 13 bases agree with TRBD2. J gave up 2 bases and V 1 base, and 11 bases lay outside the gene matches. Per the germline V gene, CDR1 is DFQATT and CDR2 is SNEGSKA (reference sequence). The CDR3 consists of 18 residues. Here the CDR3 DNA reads TGCAGTGCTAGAGCCTTTCTACTAGCGGGAGGGCTAGCCTACGAGCAGTACTTC. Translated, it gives CSARAFLLAGGLAYEQYF.

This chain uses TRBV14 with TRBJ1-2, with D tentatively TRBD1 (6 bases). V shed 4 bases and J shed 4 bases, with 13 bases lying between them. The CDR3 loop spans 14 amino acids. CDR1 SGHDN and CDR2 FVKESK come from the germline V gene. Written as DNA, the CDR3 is TGTGCCAGCAGCCCCATGGACAGTCTCTATGGCTACACCTTC. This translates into CASSPMDSLYGYTF.

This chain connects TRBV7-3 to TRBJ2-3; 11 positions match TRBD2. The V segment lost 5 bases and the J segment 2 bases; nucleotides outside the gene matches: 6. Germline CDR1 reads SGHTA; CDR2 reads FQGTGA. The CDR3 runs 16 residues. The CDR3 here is CASSALAGALTDTQYF. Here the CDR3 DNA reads TGTGCCAGCAGCGCACTAGCGGGGGCCCTCACAGATACGCAGTATTTT.

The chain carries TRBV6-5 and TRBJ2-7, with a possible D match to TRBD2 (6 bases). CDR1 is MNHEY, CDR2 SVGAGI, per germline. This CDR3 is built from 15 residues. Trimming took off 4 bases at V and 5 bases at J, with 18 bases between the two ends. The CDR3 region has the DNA TGTGCCAGCAGTTCCTACCTCGGGGGAGCACACGAGCAGTACTTC. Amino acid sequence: CASSSYLGGAHEQYF.

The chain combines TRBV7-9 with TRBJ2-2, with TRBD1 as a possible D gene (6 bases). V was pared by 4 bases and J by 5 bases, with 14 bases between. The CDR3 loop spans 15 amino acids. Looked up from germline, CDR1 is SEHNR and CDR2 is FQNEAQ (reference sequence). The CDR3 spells CASSSRGGQTGELFF. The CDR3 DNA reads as TGTGCCAGCAGCTCCAGAGGGGGTCAGACCGGGGAGCTGTTTTTT. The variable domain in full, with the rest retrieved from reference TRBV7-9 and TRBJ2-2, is DTGVSQNPRHKITKRGQNVTFRCDPISEHNRLYWYRQTLGQGPEFLTYFQNEAQLEKSRLLSDRFSAERPKGSFSTLEIQRTEQGDSAMYLCASSSRGGQTGELFFGEGSRLTVL.

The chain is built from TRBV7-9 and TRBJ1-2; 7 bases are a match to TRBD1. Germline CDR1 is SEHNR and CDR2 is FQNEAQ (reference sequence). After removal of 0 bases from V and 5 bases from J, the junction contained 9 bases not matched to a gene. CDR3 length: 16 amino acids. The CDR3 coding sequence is TGTGCCAGCAGCTTAGCCGGACAGGTCGGGTCGTATGGCTACACCTTC. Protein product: CASSLAGQVGSYGYTF. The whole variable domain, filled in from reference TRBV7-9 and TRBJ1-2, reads DTGVSQNPRHKITKRGQNVTFRCDPISEHNRLYWYRQTLGQGPEFLTYFQNEAQLEKSRLLSDRFSAERPKGSFSTLEIQRTEQGDSAMYLCASSLAGQVGSYGYTFGSGTRLTVV.

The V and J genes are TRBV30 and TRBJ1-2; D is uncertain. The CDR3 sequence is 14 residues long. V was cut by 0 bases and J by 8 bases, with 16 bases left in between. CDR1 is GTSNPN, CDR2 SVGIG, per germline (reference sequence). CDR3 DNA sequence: TGTGCCTGGAGTGTATTGGGCAGCACAAGGGGCTACACCTTC. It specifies CAWSVLGSTRGYTF.